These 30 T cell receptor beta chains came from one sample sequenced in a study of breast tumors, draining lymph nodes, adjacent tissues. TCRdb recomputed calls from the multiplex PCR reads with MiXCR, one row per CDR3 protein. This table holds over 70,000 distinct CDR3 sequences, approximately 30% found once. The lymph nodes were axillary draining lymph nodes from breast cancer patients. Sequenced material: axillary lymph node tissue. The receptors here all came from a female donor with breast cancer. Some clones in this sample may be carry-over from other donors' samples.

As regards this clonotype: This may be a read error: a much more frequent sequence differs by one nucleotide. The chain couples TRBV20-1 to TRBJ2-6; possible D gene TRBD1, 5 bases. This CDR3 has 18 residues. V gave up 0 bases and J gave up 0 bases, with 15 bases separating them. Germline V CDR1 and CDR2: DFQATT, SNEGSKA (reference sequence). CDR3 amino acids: CSARDPSVGASGANVLTF. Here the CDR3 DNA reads TGCAGTGCTAGAGATCCGTCGGTAGGGGCCTCTGGGGCCAACGTCCTGACTTTC.

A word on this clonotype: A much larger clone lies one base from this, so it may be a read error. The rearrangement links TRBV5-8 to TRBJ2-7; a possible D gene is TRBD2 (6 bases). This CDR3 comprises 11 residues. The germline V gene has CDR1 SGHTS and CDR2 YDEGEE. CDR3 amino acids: CTSSFWRAQYF. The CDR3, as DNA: TGTACCAGCAGCTTCTGGAGGGCGCAGTACTTC.

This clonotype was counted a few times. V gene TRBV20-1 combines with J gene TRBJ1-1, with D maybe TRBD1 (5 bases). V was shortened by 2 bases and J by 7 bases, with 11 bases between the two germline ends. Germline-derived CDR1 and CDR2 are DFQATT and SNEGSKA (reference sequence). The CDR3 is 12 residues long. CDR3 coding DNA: TGCAGTGCTAGAAGGGGTGGAATTGAAGCTTTCTTT. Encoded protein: CSARRGGIEAFF.

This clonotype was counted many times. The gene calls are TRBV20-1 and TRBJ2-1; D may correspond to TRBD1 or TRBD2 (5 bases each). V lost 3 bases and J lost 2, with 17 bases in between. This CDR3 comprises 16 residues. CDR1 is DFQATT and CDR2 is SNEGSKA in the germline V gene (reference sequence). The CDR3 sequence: CSASPWGFLAYNEQFF. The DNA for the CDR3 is TGCAGTGCTAGCCCCTGGGGGTTCCTAGCCTACAATGAGCAGTTCTTC.

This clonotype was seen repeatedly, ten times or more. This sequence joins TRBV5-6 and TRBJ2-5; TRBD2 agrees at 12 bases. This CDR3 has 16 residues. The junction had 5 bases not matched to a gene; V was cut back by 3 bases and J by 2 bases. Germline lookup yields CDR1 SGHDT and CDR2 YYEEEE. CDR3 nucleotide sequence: TGTGCCAGCAGCTACCCCCTAGCGGGAGGGCAAGAGACCCAGTACTTC. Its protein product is CASSYPLAGGQETQYF.

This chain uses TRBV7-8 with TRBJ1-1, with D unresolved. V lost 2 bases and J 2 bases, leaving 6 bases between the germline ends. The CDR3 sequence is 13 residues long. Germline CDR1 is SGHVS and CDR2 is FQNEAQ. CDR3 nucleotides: TGTGCCAGCAGCTTAATCGGTAACACTGAAGCTTTCTTT. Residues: CASSLIGNTEAFF.

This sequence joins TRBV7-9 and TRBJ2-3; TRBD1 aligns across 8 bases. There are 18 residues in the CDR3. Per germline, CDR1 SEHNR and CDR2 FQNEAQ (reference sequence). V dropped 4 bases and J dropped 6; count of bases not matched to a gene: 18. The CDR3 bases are TGTGCCAGCAGCTCACCAGGGTTTCCAGGGGGCGTGTTTGATACGCAGTATTTT. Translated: CASSSPGFPGGVFDTQYF.

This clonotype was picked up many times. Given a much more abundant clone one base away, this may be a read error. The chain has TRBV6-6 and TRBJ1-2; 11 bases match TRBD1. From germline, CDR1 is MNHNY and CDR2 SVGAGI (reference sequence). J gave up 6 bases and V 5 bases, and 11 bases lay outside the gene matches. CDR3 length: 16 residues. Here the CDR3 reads CASSHEGPDRGHGYTF. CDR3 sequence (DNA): TGTGCCAGCAGTCACGAAGGCCCGGACAGGGGGCATGGCTACACCTTC.

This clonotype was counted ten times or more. The CDR3 here is CASSRARGLTYNEQFF. CDR3 bases: TGTGCCAGCAGCAGGGCCCGGGGCCTAACCTACAATGAGCAGTTCTTC. The genes are TRBV7-8 and TRBJ2-1; either TRBD1 or TRBD2 may fit D (5 bases each). The CDR3 totals 16 residues. Trimming took 5 bases from V and 2 from J, leaving 16 bases between them. Germline CDR1 SGHVS, CDR2 FQNEAQ.

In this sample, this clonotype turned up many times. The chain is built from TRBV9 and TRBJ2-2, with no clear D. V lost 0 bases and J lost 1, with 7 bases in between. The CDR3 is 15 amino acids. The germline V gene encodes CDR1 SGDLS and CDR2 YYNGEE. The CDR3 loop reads CASSVATMNTGELFF. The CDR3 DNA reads TGTGCCAGCAGCGTAGCTACGATGAACACCGGGGAGCTGTTTTTT.

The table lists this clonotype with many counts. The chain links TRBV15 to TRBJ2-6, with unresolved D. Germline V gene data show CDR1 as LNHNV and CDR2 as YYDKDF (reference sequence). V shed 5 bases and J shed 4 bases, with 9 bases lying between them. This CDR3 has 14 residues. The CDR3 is CATSPRGGANVLTF. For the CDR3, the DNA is TGTGCCACCAGCCCCCGTGGGGGGGCCAACGTCCTGACTTTC.

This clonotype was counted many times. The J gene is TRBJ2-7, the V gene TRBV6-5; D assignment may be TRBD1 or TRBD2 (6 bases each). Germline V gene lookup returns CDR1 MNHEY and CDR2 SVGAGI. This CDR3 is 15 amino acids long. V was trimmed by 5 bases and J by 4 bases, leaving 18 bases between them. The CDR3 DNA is TGTGCCAGCAGTCACAATGGGGGGCGCGGGTACGAGCAGTACTTC. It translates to CASSHNGGRGYEQYF.

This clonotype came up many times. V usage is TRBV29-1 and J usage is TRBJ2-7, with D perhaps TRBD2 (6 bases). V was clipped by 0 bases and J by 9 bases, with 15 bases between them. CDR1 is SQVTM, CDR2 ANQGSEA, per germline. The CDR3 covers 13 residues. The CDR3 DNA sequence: TGCAGCGTTGAAGATCGGGGAGGTTTGGGGCAGTACTTC. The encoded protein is CSVEDRGGLGQYF.

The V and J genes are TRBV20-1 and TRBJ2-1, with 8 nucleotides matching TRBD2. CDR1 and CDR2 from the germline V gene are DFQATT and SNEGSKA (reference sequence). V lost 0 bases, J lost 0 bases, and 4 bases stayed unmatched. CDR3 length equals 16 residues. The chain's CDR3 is CSARDTGGSSYNEQFF. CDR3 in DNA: TGCAGTGCTAGAGATACGGGAGGGAGCTCCTACAATGAGCAGTTCTTC.

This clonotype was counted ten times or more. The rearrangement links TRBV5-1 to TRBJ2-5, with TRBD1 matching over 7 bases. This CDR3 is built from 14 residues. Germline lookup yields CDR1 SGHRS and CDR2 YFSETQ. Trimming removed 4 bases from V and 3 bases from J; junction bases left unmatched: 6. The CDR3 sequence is CASSPQGVKETQYF. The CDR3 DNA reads TGCGCCAGCAGCCCGCAGGGGGTCAAAGAGACCCAGTACTTC.

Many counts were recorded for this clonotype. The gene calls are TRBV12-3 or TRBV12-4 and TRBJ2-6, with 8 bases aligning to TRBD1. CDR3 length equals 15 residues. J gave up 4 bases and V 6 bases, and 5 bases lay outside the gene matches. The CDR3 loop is CASRETGDGANVLTF. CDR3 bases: TGTGCCAGCAGGGAGACAGGGGACGGGGCCAACGTCCTGACTTTC.

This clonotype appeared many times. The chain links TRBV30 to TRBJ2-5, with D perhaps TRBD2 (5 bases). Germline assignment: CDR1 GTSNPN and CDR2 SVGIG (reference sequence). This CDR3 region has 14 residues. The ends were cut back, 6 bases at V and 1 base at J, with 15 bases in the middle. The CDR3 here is CACVTDLTQETQYF. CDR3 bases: TGTGCCTGCGTAACGGACTTAACCCAAGAGACCCAGTACTTC.

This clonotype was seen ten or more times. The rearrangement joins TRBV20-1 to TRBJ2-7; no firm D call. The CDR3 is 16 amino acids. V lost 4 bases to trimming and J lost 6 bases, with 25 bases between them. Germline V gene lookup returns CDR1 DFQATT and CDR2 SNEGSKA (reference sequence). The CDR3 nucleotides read TGCAGTGCTACCCCCCCCGTGGGGAAAACTTCGAGCGAGCAGTACTTC. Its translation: CSATPPVGKTSSEQYF.

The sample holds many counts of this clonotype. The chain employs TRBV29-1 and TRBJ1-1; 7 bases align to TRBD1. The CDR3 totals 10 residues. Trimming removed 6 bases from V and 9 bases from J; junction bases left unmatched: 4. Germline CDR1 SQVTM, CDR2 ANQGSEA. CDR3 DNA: TGCAGCGTACCGGGACAGCAAGCTTTCTTT. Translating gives CSVPGQQAFF.

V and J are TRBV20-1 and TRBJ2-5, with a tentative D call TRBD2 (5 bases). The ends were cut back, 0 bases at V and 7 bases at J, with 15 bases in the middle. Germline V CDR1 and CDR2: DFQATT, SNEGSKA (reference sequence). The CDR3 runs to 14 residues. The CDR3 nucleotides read TGCAGTGCTAGAGACGGGCTAGCCGTAGCGACCCAGTACTTC. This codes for CSARDGLAVATQYF.

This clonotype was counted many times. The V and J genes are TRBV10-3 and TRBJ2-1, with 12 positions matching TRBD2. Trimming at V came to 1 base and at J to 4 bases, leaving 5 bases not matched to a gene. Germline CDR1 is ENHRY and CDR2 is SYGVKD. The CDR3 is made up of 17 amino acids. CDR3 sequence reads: CAISEYPTSGGYNEQFF. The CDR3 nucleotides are TGTGCCATCAGTGAGTACCCAACTAGCGGGGGGTACAATGAGCAGTTCTTC.

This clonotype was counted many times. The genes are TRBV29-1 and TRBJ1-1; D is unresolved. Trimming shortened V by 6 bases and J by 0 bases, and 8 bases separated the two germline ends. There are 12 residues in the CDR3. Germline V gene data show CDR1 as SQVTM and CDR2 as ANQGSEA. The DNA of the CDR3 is TGCAGCGTCGAATACCTGAACACTGAAGCTTTCTTT. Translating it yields CSVEYLNTEAFF.

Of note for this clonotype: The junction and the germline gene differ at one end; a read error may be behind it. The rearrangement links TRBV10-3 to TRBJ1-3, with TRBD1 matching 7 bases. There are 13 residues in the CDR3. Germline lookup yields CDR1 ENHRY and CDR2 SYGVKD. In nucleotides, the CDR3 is TGTGCCATCAGTGGACAGGGCGGAAGCACCATATATTTT. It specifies CAISGQGGSTIYF.

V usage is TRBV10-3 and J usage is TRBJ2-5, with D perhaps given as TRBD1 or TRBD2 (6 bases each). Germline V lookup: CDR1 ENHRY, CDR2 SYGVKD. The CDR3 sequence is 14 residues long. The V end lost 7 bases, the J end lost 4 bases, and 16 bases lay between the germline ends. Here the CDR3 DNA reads TGTGCCATCACCTCTCAAGGGGGAGGAGAGACCCAGTACTTC. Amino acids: CAITSQGGGETQYF.

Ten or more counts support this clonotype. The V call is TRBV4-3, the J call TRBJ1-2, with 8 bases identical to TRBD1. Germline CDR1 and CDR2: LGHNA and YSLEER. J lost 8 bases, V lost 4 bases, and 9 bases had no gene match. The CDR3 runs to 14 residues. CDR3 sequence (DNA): TGCGCCAGCAGCCCCCTCGGGACAGGCGGGGGCTACACCTTC. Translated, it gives CASSPLGTGGGYTF.

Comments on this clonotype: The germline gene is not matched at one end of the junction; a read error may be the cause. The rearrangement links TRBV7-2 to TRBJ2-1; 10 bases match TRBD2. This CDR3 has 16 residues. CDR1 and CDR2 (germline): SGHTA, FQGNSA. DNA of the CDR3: TGTGCCAGCAGCTTACTAGCGGGGGCCTCCTACAATGGGCAGTTCTTC. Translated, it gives CASSLLAGASYNGQFF.

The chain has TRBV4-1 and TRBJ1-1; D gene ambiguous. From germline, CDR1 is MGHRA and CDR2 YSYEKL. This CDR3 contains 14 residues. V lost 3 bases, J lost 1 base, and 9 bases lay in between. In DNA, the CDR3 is TGCGCCAGCAGCCACCCTGTGTCGAACACTGAAGCTTTCTTT. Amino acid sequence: CASSHPVSNTEAFF.

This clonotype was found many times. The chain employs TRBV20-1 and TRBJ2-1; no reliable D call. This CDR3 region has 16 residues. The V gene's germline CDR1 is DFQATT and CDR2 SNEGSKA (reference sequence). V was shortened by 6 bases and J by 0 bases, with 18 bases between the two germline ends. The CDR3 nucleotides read TGCAGTGCCCTCGGGCCAGCGAAAAGCTCCTACAATGAGCAGTTCTTC. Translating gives CSALGPAKSSYNEQFF.

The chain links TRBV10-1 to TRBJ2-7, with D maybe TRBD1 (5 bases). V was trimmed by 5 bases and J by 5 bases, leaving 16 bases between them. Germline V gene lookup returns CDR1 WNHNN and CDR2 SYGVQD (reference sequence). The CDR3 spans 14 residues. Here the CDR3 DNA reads TGCGCCAGCAGTTCAAACCGACAGTTCAACGAGCAGTACTTC. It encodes CASSSNRQFNEQYF.

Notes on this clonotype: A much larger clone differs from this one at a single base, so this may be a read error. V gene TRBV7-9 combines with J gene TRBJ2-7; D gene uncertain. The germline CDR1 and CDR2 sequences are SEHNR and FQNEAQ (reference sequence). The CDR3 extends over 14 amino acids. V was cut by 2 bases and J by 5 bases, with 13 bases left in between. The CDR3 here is CASSLSTMLDEQYF. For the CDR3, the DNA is TGTGCCAGCAGCTTATCCACCATGCTAGACGAGCAGTACTTC.